This T cell receptor (beta chain) was retrieved from a study of vaccination effects on CD4 cells after COVID-19. On the study more broadly: After vaccination, three convalescent patients were sampled at early and late time points.

The data were produced by immunoSEQ multiplex PCR, yet TCRdb's version contains in-frame clones alone and is incomplete. Of 40,000 to 45,000 clones in the sample, just over 75% were seen once. V gave up 5 bases and J gave up 6 bases, with 7 bases separating them. CDR1 MNHEY and CDR2 SVGEGT come from the germline V gene. The CDR3 contains 12 residues. With nine to eleven days of culture completed, CD4+ T cells were isolated. According to PCR results, the person was infected with SARS-CoV-2 between March and December 2020. Of the BNT162b2 and mRNA-1273 vaccines, participants received two doses of one or the other. To note about this clone: The target antigen is unknown.

The chain links TRBV6-2 or TRBV6-3 to TRBJ2-2; D is ambiguous. This TCR derives from a human donor who had a prior SARS-CoV-2 infection. Sequences were derived from CD4+ T cells from PBMCs cultured without peptide, sampled after COVID-19 vaccination. CDR3 loop: CASSRDAGELFF. CDR3 nucleotide sequence: TGTGCCAGCAGTCGAGACGCCGGGGAGCTGTTTTTT.